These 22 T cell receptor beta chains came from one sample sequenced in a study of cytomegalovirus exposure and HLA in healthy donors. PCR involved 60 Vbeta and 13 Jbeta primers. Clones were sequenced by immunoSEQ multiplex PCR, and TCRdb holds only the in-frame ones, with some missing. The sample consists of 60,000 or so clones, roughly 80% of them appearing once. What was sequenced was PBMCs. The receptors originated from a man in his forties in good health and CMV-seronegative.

CDR3 loop: CATSRAGTGNEKLFF. DNA for the CDR3: TGTGCCACCAGCAGGGCCGGGACAGGGAATGAAAAACTGTTTTTT. V gene TRBV15 combines with J gene TRBJ1-4; TRBD1 aligns across 9 bases. The CDR3 runs to 15 residues. J lost 5 bases, V lost 3 bases, and 4 bases had no gene match. Per the germline V gene, CDR1 is LNHNV and CDR2 is YYDKDF (reference sequence).

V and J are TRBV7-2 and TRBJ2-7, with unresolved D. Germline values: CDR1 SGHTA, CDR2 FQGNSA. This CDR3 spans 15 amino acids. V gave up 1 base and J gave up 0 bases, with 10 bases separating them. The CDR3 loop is CASSLELTSSYEQYF. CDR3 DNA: TGTGCCAGCAGCTTAGAACTTACGAGCTCCTACGAGCAGTACTTC.

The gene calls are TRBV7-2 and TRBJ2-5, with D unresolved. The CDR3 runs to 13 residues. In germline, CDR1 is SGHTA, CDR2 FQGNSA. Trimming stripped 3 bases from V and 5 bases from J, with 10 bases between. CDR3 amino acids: CASSLVHFETQYF. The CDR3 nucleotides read TGTGCCAGCAGCTTGGTTCACTTTGAGACCCAGTACTTC.

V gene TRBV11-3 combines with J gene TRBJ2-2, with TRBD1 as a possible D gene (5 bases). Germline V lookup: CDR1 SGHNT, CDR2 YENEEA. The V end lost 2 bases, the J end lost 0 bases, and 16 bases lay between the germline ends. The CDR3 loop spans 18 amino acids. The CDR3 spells CASSLTFWNRPNTGELFF. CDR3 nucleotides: TGTGCCAGCAGCTTAACGTTCTGGAACAGGCCGAACACCGGGGAGCTGTTTTTT.

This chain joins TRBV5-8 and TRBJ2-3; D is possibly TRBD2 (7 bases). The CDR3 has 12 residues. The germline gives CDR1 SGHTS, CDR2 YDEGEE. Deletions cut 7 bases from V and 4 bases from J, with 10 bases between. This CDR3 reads CASGGASDTQYF. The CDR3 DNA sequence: TGTGCCAGCGGGGGGGCATCAGATACGCAGTATTTT.

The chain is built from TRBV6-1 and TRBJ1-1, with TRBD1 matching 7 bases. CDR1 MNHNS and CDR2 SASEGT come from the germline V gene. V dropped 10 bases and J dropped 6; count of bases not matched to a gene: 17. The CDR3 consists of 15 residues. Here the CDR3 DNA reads TGTGCCACAACGGAGAACAGGGGCGGAGACGCTGAAGCTTTCTTT. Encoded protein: CATTENRGGDAEAFF.

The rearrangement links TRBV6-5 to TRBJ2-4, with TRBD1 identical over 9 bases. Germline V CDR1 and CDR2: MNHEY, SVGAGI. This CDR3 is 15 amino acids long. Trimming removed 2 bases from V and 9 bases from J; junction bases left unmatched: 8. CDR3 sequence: CASSYRGQGGGIQYF. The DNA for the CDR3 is TGTGCCAGCAGTTACCGGGGACAGGGAGGGGGCATTCAGTACTTC.

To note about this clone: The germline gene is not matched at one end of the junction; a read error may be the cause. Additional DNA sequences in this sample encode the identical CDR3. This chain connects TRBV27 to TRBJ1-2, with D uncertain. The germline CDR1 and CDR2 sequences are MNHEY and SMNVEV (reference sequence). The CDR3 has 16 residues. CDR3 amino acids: CASSDNRPAGNYGYTF. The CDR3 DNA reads TGTGCCAGCAGCGACAACCGACCCGCGGGAAACTACGGCTACACCTTC.

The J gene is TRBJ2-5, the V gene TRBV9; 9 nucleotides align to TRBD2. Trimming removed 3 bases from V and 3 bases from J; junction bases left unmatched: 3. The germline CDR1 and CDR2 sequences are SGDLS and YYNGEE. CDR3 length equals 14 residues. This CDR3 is CASSGVAGEETQYF. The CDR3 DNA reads TGTGCCAGCAGCGGTGTAGCGGGAGAAGAGACCCAGTACTTC.

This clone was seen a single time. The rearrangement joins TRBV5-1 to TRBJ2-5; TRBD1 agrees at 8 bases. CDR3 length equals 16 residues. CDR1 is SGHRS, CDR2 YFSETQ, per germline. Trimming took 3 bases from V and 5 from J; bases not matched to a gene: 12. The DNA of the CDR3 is TGCGCCAGCAGCTCAAATGTCGGACAGGGCCTCGAGACCCAGTACTTC. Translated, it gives CASSSNVGQGLETQYF.

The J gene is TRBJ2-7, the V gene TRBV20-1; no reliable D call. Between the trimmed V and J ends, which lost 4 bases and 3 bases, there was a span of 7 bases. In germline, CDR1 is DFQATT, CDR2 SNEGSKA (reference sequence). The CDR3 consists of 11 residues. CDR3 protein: CSAKEIYEQYF. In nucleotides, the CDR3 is TGCAGTGCTAAGGAGATCTACGAGCAGTACTTC.

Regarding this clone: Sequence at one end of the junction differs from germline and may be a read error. The chain's CDR3 is CASRGRLAGADWNF. The DNA of the CDR3 is TGTGCCAGCAGAGGGCGGCTAGCGGGGGCCGATTGGAACTTT. The chain is built from TRBV2 and TRBJ2-3, with 10 bases identical to TRBD2. Germline CDR1 SNHLY, CDR2 FYNNEI. The CDR3 has 14 residues.

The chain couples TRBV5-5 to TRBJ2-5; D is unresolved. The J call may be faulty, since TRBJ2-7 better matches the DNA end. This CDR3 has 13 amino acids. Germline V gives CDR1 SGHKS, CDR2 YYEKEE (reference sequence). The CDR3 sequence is CASSLVSSYEQYF. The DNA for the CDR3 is TGTGCCAGCAGCTTGGTGTCGTCCTACGAGCAGTACTTC.

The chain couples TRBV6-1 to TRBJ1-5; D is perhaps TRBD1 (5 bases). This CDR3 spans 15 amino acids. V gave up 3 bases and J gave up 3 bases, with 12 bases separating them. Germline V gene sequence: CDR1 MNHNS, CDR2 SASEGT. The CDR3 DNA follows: TGTGCCAGCAGTGAGCAGGGTGCCCTCAATCAGCCCCAGCATTTT. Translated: CASSEQGALNQPQHF.

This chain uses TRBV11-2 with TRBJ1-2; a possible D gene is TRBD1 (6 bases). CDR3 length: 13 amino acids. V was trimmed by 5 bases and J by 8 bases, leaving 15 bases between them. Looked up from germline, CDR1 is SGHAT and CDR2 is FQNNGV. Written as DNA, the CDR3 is TGTGCCAGCAGCCCGGACAGATCTCACGGCTACACCTTC. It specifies CASSPDRSHGYTF.

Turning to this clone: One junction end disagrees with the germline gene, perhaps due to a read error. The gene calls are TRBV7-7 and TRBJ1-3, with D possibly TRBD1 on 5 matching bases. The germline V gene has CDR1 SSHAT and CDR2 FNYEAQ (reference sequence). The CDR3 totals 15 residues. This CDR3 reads CASSLGSGVGNTIYF. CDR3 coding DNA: TGTGCTAGCAGCTTAGGTTCGGGGGTCGGAAACACCATATATTTT.

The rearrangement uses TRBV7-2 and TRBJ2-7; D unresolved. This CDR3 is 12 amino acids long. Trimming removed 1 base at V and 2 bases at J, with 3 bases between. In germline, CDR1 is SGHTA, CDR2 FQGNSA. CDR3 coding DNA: TGTGCCAGCAGCTTAGTCACCTACGAGCAGTACTTC. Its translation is CASSLVTYEQYF.

CDR3 sequence (DNA): TGTGCCAGCAGCCATCCAACAGGAGAGCAGTTCTTC. Translated: CASSHPTGEQFF. The V call is TRBV11-3, the J call TRBJ2-1, with a tentative D call TRBD1 (5 bases). V was trimmed by 5 bases and J by 10 bases, leaving 12 bases between them. This CDR3 is 12 amino acids long. Germline CDR1 reads SGHNT; CDR2 reads YENEEA. The full variable domain, its missing parts supplied by reference TRBV11-3 and TRBJ2-1, is EAGVVQSPRYKIIEKKQPVAFWCNPISGHNTLYWYLQNLGQGPELLIRYENEEAVDDSQLPKDRFSAERLKGVDSTLKIQPAELGDSAVYLCASSHPTGEQFFGPGTRLTVL.

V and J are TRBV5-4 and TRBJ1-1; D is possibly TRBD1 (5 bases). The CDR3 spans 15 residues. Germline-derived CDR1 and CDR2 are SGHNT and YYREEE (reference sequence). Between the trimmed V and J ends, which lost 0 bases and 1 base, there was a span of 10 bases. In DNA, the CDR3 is TGTGCCAGCAGCTTGGTGGGGAGGGGGAACACTGAAGCTTTCTTT. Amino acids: CASSLVGRGNTEAFF.

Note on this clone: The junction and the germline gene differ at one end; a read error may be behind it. The CDR3 loop is CASSGGGRRTTRDARAF. In DNA form, the CDR3 reads TGTGCCAGCAGCGGAGGAGGGCGAAGGACCACCCGGGACGCCCGAGCCTTC. The J gene is TRBJ1-2, the V gene TRBV9, with a possible D match to TRBD1 (5 bases). This CDR3 comprises 17 residues. Germline CDR1 SGDLS, CDR2 YYNGEE. The full variable domain, completed using reference TRBV9 and TRBJ1-2, is DSGVTQTPKHLITATGQRVTLRCSPRSGDLSVYWYQQSLDQGLQFLIQYYNGEERAKGNILERFSAQQFPDLHSELNLSSLELGDSALYFCASSGGGRRTTRDARAFGSGTRLTVV.

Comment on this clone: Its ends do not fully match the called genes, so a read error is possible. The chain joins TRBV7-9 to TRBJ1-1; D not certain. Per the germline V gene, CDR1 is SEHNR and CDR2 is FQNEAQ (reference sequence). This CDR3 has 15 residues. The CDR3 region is CSSSFLAAPGTEAFF. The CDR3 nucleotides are TGTTCCAGCAGCTTTTTGGCGGCCCCCGGGACTGAAGCTTTCTTT. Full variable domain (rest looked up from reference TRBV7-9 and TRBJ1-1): DTGVSQNPRHKITKRGQNVTFRCDPISEHNRLYWYRQTLGQGPEFLTYFQNEAQLEKSRLLSDRFSAERPKGSFSTLEIQRTEQGDSAMYLCSSSFLAAPGTEAFFGQGTRLTVV.

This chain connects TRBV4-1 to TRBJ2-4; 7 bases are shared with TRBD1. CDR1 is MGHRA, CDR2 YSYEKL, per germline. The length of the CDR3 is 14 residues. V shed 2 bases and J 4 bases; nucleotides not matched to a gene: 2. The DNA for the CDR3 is TGCGCCAGCAGCCAACCGGGACAGAAAAACATTCAGTACTTC. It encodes CASSQPGQKNIQYF.